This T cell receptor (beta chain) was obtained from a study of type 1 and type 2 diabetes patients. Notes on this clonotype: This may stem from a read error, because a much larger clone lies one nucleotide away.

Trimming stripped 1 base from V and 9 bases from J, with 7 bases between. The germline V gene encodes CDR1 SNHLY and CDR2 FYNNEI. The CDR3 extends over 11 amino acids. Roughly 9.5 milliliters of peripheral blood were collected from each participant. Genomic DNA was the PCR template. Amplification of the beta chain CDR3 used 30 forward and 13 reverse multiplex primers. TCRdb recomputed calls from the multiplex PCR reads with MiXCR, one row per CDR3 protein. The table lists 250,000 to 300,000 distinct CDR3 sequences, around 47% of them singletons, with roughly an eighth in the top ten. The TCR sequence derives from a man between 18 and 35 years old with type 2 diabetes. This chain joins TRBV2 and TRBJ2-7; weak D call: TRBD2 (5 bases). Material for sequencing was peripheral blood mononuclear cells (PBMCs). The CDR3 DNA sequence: TGTGCCAGCAGTGAAGGGGCGGGGCAGTACTTC. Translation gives CASSEGAGQYF.